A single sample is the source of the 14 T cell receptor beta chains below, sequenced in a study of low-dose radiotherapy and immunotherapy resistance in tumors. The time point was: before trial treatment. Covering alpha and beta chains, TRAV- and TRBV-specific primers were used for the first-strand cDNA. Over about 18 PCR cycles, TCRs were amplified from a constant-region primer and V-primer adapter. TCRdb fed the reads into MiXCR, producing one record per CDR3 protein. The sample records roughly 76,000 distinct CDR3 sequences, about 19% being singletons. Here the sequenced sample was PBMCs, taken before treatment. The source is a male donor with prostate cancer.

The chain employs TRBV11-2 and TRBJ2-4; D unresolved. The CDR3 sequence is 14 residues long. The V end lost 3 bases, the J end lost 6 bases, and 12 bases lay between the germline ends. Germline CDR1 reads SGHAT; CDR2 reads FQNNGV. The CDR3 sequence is CASSFGVRANIQYF. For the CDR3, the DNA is TGTGCCAGCAGCTTTGGGGTTAGGGCAAACATTCAGTACTTC.

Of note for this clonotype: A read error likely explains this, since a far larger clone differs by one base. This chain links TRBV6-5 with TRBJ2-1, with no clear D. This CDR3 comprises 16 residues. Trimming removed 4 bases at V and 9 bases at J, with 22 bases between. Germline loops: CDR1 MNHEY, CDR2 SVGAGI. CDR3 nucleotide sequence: TGTGCCAGCAGTTTAAGCTCTGGCGGTACCACCTGTGAGCAGTTCTTC. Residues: CASSLSSGGTTCEQFF.

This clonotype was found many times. DNA of the CDR3: TGTGCCACCTCAGTCTCGACTAATGAAAAACTGTTTTTT. This encodes CATSVSTNEKLFF. The chain is built from TRBV15 and TRBJ1-4, with unresolved D. The CDR3 contains 13 residues. V lost 8 bases, J lost 2 bases, and 9 bases lay in between. Germline V CDR1 and CDR2: LNHNV, YYDKDF (reference sequence).

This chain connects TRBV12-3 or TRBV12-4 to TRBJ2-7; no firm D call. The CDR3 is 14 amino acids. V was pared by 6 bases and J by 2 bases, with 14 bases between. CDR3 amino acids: CASSSNGLTYEQYF. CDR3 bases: TGTGCCAGCAGCTCAAACGGATTAACCTACGAGCAGTACTTC.

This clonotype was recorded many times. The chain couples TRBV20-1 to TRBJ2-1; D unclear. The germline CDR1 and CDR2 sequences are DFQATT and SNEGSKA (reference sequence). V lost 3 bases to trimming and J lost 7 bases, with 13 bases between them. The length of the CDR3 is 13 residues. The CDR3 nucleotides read TGCAGTGCTAGGGAACCTCTACCGAATGAGCAGTTCTTC. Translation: CSAREPLPNEQFF.

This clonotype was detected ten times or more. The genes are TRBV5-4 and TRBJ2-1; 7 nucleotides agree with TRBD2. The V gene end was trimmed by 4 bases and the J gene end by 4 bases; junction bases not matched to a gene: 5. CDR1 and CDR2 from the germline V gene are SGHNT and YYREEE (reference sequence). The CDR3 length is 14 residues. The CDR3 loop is CASSQTSPYNEQFF. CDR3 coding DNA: TGTGCCAGCAGCCAGACTAGCCCGTACAATGAGCAGTTCTTC.

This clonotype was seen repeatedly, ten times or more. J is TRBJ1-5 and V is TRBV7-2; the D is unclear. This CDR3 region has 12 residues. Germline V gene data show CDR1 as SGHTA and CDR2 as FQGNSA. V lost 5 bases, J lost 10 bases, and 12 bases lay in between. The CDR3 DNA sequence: TGTGCCAGCAGCCCGAGGGTCGGCCCCCAGCATTTT. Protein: CASSPRVGPQHF.

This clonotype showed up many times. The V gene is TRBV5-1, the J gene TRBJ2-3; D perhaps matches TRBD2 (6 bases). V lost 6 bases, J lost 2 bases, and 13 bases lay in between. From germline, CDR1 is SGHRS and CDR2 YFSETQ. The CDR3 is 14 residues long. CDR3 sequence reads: CASNLRRDTDTQYF. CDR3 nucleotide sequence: TGCGCCAGCAACTTAAGGCGGGACACAGATACGCAGTATTTT.

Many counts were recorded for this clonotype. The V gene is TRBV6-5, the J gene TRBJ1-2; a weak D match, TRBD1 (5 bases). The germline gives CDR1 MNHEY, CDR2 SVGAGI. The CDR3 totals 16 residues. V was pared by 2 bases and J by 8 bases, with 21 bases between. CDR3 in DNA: TGTGCCAGCAGTTACGTCCCGAGGGGCGATTTGAAAGGCTACACCTTC. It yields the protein CASSYVPRGDLKGYTF.

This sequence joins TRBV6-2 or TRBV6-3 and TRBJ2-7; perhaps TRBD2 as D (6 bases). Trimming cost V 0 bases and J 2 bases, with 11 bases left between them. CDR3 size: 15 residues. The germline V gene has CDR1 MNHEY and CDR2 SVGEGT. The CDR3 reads CASSYSWRAPYEQYF. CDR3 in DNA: TGTGCCAGCAGTTACTCGTGGAGGGCACCCTACGAGCAGTACTTC.

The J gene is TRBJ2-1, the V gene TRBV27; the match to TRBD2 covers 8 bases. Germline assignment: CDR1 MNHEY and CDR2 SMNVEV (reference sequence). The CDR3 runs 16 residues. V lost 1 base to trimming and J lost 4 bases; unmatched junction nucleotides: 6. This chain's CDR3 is CASSLWRAGVYNEQFF. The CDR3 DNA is TGTGCCAGCAGTTTATGGAGAGCGGGAGTTTACAATGAGCAGTTCTTC.

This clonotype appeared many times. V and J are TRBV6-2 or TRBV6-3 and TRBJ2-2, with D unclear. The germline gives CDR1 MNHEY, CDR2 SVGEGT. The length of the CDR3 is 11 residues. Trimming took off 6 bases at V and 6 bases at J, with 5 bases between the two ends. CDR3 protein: CASSRAGELFF. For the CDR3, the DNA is TGTGCCAGCAGCAGAGCCGGGGAGCTGTTTTTT.

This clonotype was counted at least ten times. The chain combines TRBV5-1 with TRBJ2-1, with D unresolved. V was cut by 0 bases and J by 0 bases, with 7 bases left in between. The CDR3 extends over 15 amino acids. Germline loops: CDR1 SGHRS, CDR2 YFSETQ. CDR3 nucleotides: TGCGCCAGCAGCTTGGCTCGGAGCTCCTACAATGAGCAGTTCTTC. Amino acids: CASSLARSSYNEQFF.

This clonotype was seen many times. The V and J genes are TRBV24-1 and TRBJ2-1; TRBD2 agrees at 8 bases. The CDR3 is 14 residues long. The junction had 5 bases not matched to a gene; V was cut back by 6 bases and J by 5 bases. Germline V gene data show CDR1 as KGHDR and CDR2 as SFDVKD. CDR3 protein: CATSRRGGHNEQFF. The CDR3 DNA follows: TGTGCCACCAGTCGCCGGGGGGGACACAATGAGCAGTTCTTC.